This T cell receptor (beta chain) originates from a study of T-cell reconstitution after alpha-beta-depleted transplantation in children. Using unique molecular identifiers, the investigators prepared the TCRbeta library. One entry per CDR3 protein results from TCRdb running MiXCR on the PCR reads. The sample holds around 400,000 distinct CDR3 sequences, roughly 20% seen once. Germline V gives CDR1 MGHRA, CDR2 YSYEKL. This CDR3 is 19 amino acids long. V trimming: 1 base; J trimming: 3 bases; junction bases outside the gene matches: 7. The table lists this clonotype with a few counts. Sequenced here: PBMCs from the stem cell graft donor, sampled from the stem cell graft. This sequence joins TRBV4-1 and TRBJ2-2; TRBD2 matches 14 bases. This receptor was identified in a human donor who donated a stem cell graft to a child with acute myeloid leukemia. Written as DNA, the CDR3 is TGCGCCAGCAGCCAAGTCCCCCGGGGACTAGCGGGGGACACCGGGGAGCTGTTTTTT. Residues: CASSQVPRGLAGDTGELFF.